Sequencing of this T cell receptor (beta chain) was carried out in a study of PD-1 blockade in classical Hodgkin lymphoma (dated by TCRdb to 2020 to 2021). As for the study more broadly: Nivolumab dosing was 3 mg/kg intravenously every 2 weeks, continuing until either disease progression or unacceptable toxicity. To define a peripheral blood immune signature of response to PD-1 blockade in classical Hodgkin lymphoma, the study combined TCR beta sequencing with CyTOF.

With respect to this clone: No antigen is known for it. No base qualities exist here, and no much larger clone lies one base off it.

The sample's time point label, in plain terms: cycle 4 day 1 (C4D1), after five to seven weeks of nivolumab. Relapse after autologous stem cell transplantation had occurred in all trial patients, and cohorts A, B and C were distinguished by prior brentuximab vedotin exposure. Using a Miltenyi CD4+ T cell isolation kit, CD4+ T cells were purified from thawed PBMCs through magnetic negative selection. A total of over 55 patients with relapsed/refractory classical Hodgkin lymphoma made up the trial cohort, and each patient's best overall response was complete response, partial response or progressive disease. Single-agent nivolumab was administered to trial patients in the multi-cohort phase II CheckMate 205 trial. An independent review committee assessed best overall response by applying the 2007 International Working Group response criteria. Trial PBMCs were collected immediately before nivolumab initiation (C1D1) and during therapy at cycle 2 day 1 and cycle 4 day 1. After peripheral blood was drawn into 8 mL Vacutainer Cell Preparation Tubes, PBMCs were isolated by centrifugation and then cryopreserved. Purified CD4+ and CD8+ fractions were generated only in cases for which an additional PBMC sample was available. Magnetically labelled cells were removed on LS columns in a quadroMACS separator, and the flow-through was collected as the purified fraction.

Inclusive of the bounding cysteine and phenylalanine, the CDR3 is 15 residues long. Kept here is only the CDR3 DNA, which spans 45 bases and is read in frame from base 1. The germline V gene (reference sequence) specifies SEHNR as CDR1 and FQNEAQ as CDR2. V drops 5 bases and J drops 2 bases, leaving 13 bases in between. Overall study results and their limits: The study was restricted to a single clinical trial cohort, and the causes of repertoire differences, possibly disease activity or prior therapy, were left undefined. A significant rise by C4D1 was seen in CD4+ but not CD8+ TCR diversity (p=0.0027 vs p=0.16), with the rise being most apparent in complete responders (p=0.02). Newly diagnosed patients were reported to have lower baseline TCR diversity than healthy donors, and relapsed/refractory patients were reported to have lower baseline TCR diversity still. Baseline diversity similar to that of newly diagnosed patients was observed in trial patients achieving complete response, whereas significantly lower diversity was observed in partial responders and progressors. Lower diversity was seen in patients whose nivolumab began less than 1 year after ASCT, and these patients were left out of later analyses so that immune reconstitution would not confound the results.

Genomic DNA was extracted with the Qiagen DNeasy kit from unsorted PBMCs and from negatively selected CD4+ and CD8+ fractions. TCR beta CDR3 regions were amplified by immunoSEQ multiplex PCR using primers annealing to V and J segments. Amplification bias was minimized using a synthetic immune receptor repertoire, and residual bias was removed computationally after sequencing. The source study handled its data this way. Custom Python scripts were used to quantify repertoire diversity as the Shannon entropy index. Unsorted, CD4+ and CD8+ repertoires were analyzed separately, except in combined analyses where CD4+ and CD8+ sequences were merged in silico. A clone was considered expanded if an increase in frequency of at least 2-fold after treatment relative to C1D1 was found, and a pseudocount of 0.5 was applied to clones undetected at baseline. Clones with 0 or 1 copy at C1D1 were classified as singleton clones, and clones with 2 or more copies were classified as non-singleton clones. Clones expanded in unsorted samples were assigned a CD4+, CD8+ or unknown annotation through matching of protein sequences in sorted samples from the same patient. Diversity changes from C1D1 to C4D1 were tested in paired samples using Wilcoxon tests. TCRdb stores this immuneACCESS table with in-frame sequences only. Part of the clones is absent; in the studies checked, under half of the shortfall reflects unresolved V genes, and no reason is known for the rest. V and J calls and clone size are as listed in that table; D and trimming were resolved from the DNA. The sample table lists tens of thousands of clones, approximately 89% of them with a count of one. The ten largest clonotypes hold more than 2% of the sample.

This receptor was identified in a human donor with classical Hodgkin lymphoma. This specimen was CD4+ T cells from blood, taken before the fourth cycle of nivolumab. Recombination joined TRBV7-9 with TRBJ1-3; perhaps TRBD1 is the D gene, with 5 bases matching. The sequenced DNA is TGTGCCAGCAGCCTAGTGGGGCTCCCTGGAAACACCATATATTTT. Its translation reads: CASSLVGLPGNTIYF.